The 21 T cell receptor beta chains below were found in one sample sequenced in a study of cytomegalovirus exposure and HLA in healthy donors. Vbeta (60) and Jbeta (13) primers were used in the PCR. Produced via immunoSEQ multiplex PCR; TCRdb's table is partial and in-frame only. The sample consists of 150,000 to 200,000 clones, roughly three quarters of them appearing once. Sequencing was carried out using PBMCs. The receptors derive from a woman in her forties or fifties in good health and CMV-seronegative.

The chain uses TRBV5-5 and TRBJ2-2; 10 bases are a match to TRBD1. CDR3 length equals 16 residues. Germline V gene data show CDR1 as SGHKS and CDR2 as YYEKEE (reference sequence). Trimming at V came to 1 base and at J to 4 bases, leaving 4 bases not matched to a gene. In DNA, the CDR3 is TGTGCCAGCAGCTTGCTAGGACAGGGGGTCACCGGGGAGCTGTTTTTT. Its translation: CASSLLGQGVTGELFF.

The chain links TRBV7-2 to TRBJ1-1; TRBD1 matches 8 bases. This CDR3 comprises 14 residues. CDR1 is SGHTA and CDR2 is FQGNSA in the germline V gene. The ends lost 5 bases at V and 6 bases at J; junction bases unmatched: 8. The CDR3 loop is CASSDRQGMAEAFF. For the CDR3, the DNA is TGTGCCAGCAGCGATAGACAGGGGATGGCTGAAGCTTTCTTT.

V and J are TRBV7-2 and TRBJ2-1; perhaps TRBD1 as D (6 bases). CDR3 size: 14 residues. The V end lost 1 base, the J end lost 10 bases, and 14 bases lay between the germline ends. In germline, CDR1 is SGHTA, CDR2 FQGNSA. The CDR3 region is CASSLGGTRREQFF. CDR3 nucleotides: TGTGCCAGCAGCTTAGGGGGGACACGTCGGGAGCAGTTCTTC.

Of note for this clone: Because the CDR3 is missing its conserved closing phenylalanine or tryptophan, this is likely a read error. This chain joins TRBV10-3 and TRBJ2-7, with TRBD2 matching 14 bases. With V trimmed by 5 bases and J by 5 bases, 17 bases remained unmatched. Per the germline V gene, CDR1 is ENHRY and CDR2 is SYGVKD. This CDR3 spans 19 amino acids. The CDR3 spells CAISTSLGLAGGRSDEQYL. CDR3 sequence (DNA): TGTGCCATCAGTACCTCACTAGGACTAGCGGGGGGCAGGTCCGACGAGCAGTACCTC.

This clone has just one count. The gene calls are TRBV4-1 and TRBJ1-1; D uncertain. From germline, CDR1 is MGHRA and CDR2 YSYEKL. This CDR3 is built from 13 residues. Trimming removed 1 base from V and 1 base from J, with 4 bases in between. The CDR3 DNA reads TGCGCCAGCAGCCAAGGGCAGAACACTGAAGCTTTCTTT. Protein: CASSQGQNTEAFF.

This clone appeared a single time. J is TRBJ1-2 and V is TRBV13; TRBD1 agrees at 10 bases. Germline lookup yields CDR1 PRHDT and CDR2 FYEKMQ (reference sequence). The V gene end was trimmed by 5 bases and the J gene end by 3 bases; junction bases not matched to a gene: 15. CDR3 length equals 18 residues. In nucleotides, the CDR3 is TGTGCCAGCAGCCGGGAGAGGACAGGGGGAAGTCGAGACTATGGCTACACCTTC. Protein sequence: CASSRERTGGSRDYGYTF.

In regard to this clone: Relative to the germline gene, one junction end is altered; a read error may explain this. The gene calls are TRBV6-1 and TRBJ1-1; possible D gene TRBD1, 6 bases. The CDR3 totals 9 residues. Germline CDR1 and CDR2: MNHNS and SASEGT. CDR3 amino acids: CASRYPDSF. The CDR3 nucleotides read TGTGCCAGCCGATACCCGGACAGTTTT.

The chain employs TRBV19 and TRBJ2-4; the match to TRBD1 covers 11 bases. The CDR3 is 17 amino acids. The V segment lost 5 bases and the J segment 0 bases; nucleotides outside the gene matches: 6. The germline CDR1 and CDR2 sequences are LNHDA and SQIVND (reference sequence). The CDR3 DNA reads as TGTGCCAGTAGTCTCCCGGGACAGGGGGAAGCCAAAAACATTCAGTACTTC. The encoded protein is CASSLPGQGEAKNIQYF.

The V call is TRBV5-1, the J call TRBJ2-1; 11 bases match TRBD2. CDR1 and CDR2 from the germline V gene are SGHRS and YFSETQ. The J segment lost 9 bases and the V segment lost 3 bases, leaving 8 bases of the junction unmatched. This CDR3 spans 15 amino acids. The CDR3 region is CASSSTTSGGGEQFF. The CDR3 DNA reads as TGCGCCAGCAGCTCAACTACTAGCGGGGGCGGTGAGCAGTTCTTC.

This chain links TRBV9 with TRBJ1-6; a possible D gene is TRBD1 (5 bases). Between the trimmed V and J ends, which lost 4 bases and 7 bases, there was a span of 15 bases. This CDR3 contains 15 residues. The germline gives CDR1 SGDLS, CDR2 YYNGEE. The CDR3 is CASSPAQGANSPLHF. For the CDR3, the DNA is TGTGCCAGCAGCCCAGCCCAGGGCGCGAATTCACCCCTCCACTTT.

The chain combines TRBV10-3 with TRBJ1-5; TRBD1 is a possible D gene (5 bases). Germline lookup yields CDR1 ENHRY and CDR2 SYGVKD. This CDR3 comprises 13 residues. Trimming cost V 8 bases and J 0 bases, with 8 bases left between them. CDR3 sequence: CAIRGYSNQPQHF. The CDR3, as DNA: TGTGCCATCCGGGGGTATAGCAATCAGCCCCAGCATTTT.

V usage is TRBV11-2 and J usage is TRBJ1-1, with D unclear. Trimming took off 7 bases at V and 4 bases at J, with 16 bases between the two ends. Germline loops: CDR1 SGHAT, CDR2 FQNNGV. The CDR3 covers 14 residues. CDR3: CASKIPGFITEAFF. For the CDR3, the DNA is TGTGCCAGCAAGATTCCAGGTTTTATCACTGAAGCTTTCTTT.

The rearrangement uses TRBV5-1 and TRBJ2-6, with 8 bases identical to TRBD2. V trimming: 0 bases; J trimming: 2 bases; junction bases outside the gene matches: 7. The germline CDR1 and CDR2 sequences are SGHRS and YFSETQ. This CDR3 has 18 residues. The CDR3 DNA reads TGCGCCAGCAGCTTGGTGGTCGGGGGGGGGCCTGGGGCCAACGTCCTGACTTTC. Amino acid sequence: CASSLVVGGGPGANVLTF.

The chain recombines TRBV15 with TRBJ2-7; TRBD1 aligns across 9 bases. The CDR3 runs 16 residues. Germline CDR1 is LNHNV and CDR2 is YYDKDF (reference sequence). With 0 bases clipped from V and 3 bases from J, the junction kept 6 bases outside the gene matches. The DNA of the CDR3 is TGTGCCACCAGCAGAGAGCCCGGGACAGGGCGCTACGAGCAGTACTTC. Its protein is CATSREPGTGRYEQYF.

The V gene is TRBV4-3, the J gene TRBJ1-1; 8 bases are shared with TRBD1. V shed 0 bases, J shed 0 bases, and the junction held 3 bases outside the gene matches. This CDR3 has 16 residues. Germline V lookup: CDR1 LGHNA, CDR2 YSLEER. DNA of the CDR3: TGCGCCAGCAGCCAAGAGGGGACAGGCGTGAACACTGAAGCTTTCTTT. The encoded protein is CASSQEGTGVNTEAFF.

The rearrangement uses TRBV27 and TRBJ2-1; possible D gene TRBD2, 5 bases. Germline-derived CDR1 and CDR2 are MNHEY and SMNVEV (reference sequence). Trimming stripped 2 bases from V and 4 bases from J, with 12 bases between. The CDR3 runs to 15 residues. For the CDR3, the DNA is TGTGCCAGCAGTTTACGAGCGGAGACATACAATGAGCAGTTCTTC. Protein product: CASSLRAETYNEQFF.

The V gene is TRBV30, the J gene TRBJ2-7; weak D call: TRBD1 (5 bases). The germline V gene has CDR1 GTSNPN and CDR2 SVGIG (reference sequence). Trimming cost V 5 bases and J 3 bases, with 8 bases left between them. CDR3 length: 11 amino acids. Here the CDR3 reads CAWSQGYEQYF. CDR3 coding DNA: TGTGCCTGGTCCCAGGGCTACGAGCAGTACTTC. The variable domain in full, with the rest retrieved from reference TRBV30 and TRBJ2-7, is SQTIHQWPATLVQPVGSPLSLECTVEGTSNPNLYWYRQAAGRGLQLLFYSVGIGQISSEVPQNLSASRPQDRQFILSSKKLLLSDSGFYLCAWSQGYEQYFGPGTRLTVT.

This clone showed up just once. V gene TRBV25-1 combines with J gene TRBJ2-1; 7 nucleotides align to TRBD2. Germline V gene lookup returns CDR1 MGHDK and CDR2 SYGVNS. The CDR3 spans 13 residues. V gave up 2 bases and J gave up 13 bases; unmatched junction bases: 8. This CDR3 reads CASSEDTGGRQFF. The CDR3 DNA reads as TGTGCCAGCAGTGAAGATACGGGAGGCCGCCAGTTCTTC.

This CDR3 is CASSQGQGNTEAFF. The CDR3 DNA reads TGTGCCAGCAGTCAGGGACAGGGGAACACTGAAGCTTTCTTT. The V and J genes are TRBV28 and TRBJ1-1, with TRBD1 matching over 9 bases. V was clipped by 5 bases and J by 1 base; unmatched bases: 2. Germline loops: CDR1 MDHEN, CDR2 SYDVKM. CDR3 size: 14 residues.

The rearrangement links TRBV19 to TRBJ1-2, with 9 bases lining up with TRBD1. Germline V gene data show CDR1 as LNHDA and CDR2 as SQIVND (reference sequence). The CDR3 extends over 14 amino acids. Trimming removed 4 bases from V and 7 bases from J; junction bases left unmatched: 7. The CDR3 here is CASSTTGGSGGYTF. CDR3 DNA: TGTGCCAGTAGTACAACAGGGGGCTCGGGTGGCTACACCTTC.

The chain recombines TRBV18 with TRBJ1-1; tentative D call: TRBD1 (6 bases). Germline assignment: CDR1 KGHSH and CDR2 LQKENI. The ends were cut back, 4 bases at V and 2 bases at J, with 14 bases in the middle. CDR3 length: 15 residues. The CDR3 spells CASSLSEGGNTEAFF. CDR3 in DNA: TGTGCCAGCTCACTTTCCGAAGGGGGTAACACTGAAGCTTTCTTT.